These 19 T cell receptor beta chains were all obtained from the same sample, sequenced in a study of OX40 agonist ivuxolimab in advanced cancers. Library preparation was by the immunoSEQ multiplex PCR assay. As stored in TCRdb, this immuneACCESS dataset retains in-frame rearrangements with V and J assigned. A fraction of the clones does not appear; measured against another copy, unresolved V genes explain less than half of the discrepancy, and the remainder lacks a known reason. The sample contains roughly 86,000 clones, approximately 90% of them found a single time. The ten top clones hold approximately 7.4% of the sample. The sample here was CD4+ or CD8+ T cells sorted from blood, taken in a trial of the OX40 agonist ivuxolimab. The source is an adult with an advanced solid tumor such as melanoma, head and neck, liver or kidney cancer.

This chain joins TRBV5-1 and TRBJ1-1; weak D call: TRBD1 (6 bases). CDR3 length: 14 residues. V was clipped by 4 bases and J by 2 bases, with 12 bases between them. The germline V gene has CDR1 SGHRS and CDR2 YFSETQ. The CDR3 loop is CASSLTGLNTEAFF. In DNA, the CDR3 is TGCGCCAGCAGCCTAACAGGGCTAAACACTGAAGCTTTCTTT.

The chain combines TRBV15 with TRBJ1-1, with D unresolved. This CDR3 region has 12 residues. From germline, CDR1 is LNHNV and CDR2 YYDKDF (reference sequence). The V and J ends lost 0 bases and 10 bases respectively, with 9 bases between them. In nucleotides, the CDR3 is TGTGCCACCAGCAGAGATAGAAGAAGAGCTTTCTTT. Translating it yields CATSRDRRRAFF. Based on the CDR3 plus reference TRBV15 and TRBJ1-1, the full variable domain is DAMVIQNPRYQVTQFGKPVTLSCSQTLNHNVMYWYQQKSSQAPKLLFHYYDKDFNNEADTPDNFQSRRPNTSFCFLDIRSPGLGDTAMYLCATSRDRRRAFFGQGTRLTVV.

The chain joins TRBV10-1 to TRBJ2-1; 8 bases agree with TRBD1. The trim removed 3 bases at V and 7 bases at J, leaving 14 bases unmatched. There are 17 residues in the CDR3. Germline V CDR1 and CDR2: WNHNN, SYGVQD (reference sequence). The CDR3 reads CASSDPSGQGGNNEQFF. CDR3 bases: TGCGCCAGCAGTGACCCCTCCGGACAGGGAGGTAATAATGAGCAGTTCTTC.

The CDR3 nucleotides read TGCAGCGTTGAAGCAGGGACAGTCTACGAGCAGTACTTC. This gives the protein CSVEAGTVYEQYF. The chain couples TRBV29-1 to TRBJ2-7, with 7 bases fitting TRBD1. This CDR3 has 13 amino acids. Germline assignment: CDR1 SQVTM and CDR2 ANQGSEA. V shed 1 base, J shed 3 bases, and the junction held 3 bases outside the gene matches.

The CDR3 protein is CASSPRGETQYF. CDR3 bases: TGTGCCAGCAGCCCCCGCGGAGAGACCCAGTACTTC. The rearrangement joins TRBV7-9 to TRBJ2-5; no clear D. Trimming removed 5 bases from V and 4 bases from J, with 8 bases in between. The CDR3 is 12 amino acids. Per the germline V gene, CDR1 is SEHNR and CDR2 is FQNEAQ (reference sequence).

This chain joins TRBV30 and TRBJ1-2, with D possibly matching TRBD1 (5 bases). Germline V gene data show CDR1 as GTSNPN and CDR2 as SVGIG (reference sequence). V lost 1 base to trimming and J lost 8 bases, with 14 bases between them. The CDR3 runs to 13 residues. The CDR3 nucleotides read TGTGCCTGGAGTGGTTTAGGGGTTTTGGGCTACACCTTC. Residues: CAWSGLGVLGYTF.

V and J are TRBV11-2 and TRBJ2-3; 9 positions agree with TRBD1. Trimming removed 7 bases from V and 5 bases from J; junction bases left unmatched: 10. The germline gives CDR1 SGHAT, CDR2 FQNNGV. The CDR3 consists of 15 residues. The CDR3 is CASTQDRGGVDTQYF. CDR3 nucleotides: TGTGCCAGCACCCAGGACAGGGGAGGGGTAGATACGCAGTATTTT.

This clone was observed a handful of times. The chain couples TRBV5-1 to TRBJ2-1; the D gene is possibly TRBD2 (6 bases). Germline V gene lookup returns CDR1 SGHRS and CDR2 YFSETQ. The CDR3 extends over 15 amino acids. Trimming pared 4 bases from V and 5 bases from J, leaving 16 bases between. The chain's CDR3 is CASSPGGRPDNEQFF. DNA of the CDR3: TGCGCCAGCAGCCCCGGGGGTAGACCTGACAATGAGCAGTTCTTC.

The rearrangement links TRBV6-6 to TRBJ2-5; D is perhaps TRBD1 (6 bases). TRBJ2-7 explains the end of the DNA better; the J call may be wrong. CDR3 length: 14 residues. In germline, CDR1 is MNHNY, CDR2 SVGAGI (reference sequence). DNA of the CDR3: TGTGCCAGCAGTTATCCCGGGACAAAGAACGAGCAGTACTTC. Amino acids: CASSYPGTKNEQYF.

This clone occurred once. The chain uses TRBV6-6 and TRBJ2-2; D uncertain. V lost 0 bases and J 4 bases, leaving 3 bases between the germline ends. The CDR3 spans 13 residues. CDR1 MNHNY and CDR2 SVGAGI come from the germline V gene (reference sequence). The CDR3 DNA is TGTGCCAGCAGTTACTCGACCACCGGGGAGCTGTTTTTT. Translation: CASSYSTTGELFF.

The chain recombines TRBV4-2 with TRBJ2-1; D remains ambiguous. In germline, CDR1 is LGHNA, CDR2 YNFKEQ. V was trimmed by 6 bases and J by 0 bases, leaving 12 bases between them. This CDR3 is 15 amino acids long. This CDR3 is CASRPDSSSYNEQFF. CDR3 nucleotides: TGTGCCAGCAGGCCTGACTCTAGCTCCTACAATGAGCAGTTCTTC.

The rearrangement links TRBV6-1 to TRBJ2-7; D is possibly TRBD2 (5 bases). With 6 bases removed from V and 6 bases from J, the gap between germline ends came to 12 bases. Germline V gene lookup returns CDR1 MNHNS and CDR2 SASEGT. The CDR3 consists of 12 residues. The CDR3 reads CASRADGVEQYF. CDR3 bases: TGTGCCAGCAGGGCCGACGGGGTCGAGCAGTACTTC.

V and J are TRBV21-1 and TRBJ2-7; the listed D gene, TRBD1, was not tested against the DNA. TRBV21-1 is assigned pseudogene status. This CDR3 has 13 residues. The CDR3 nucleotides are TGTGCCAGCAGCCAACAGGACCGCTACGAGCAGTACTTC. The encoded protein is CASSQQDRYEQYF.

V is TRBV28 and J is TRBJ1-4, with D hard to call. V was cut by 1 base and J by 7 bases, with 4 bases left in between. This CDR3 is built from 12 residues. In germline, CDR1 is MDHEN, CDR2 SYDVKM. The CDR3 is CASSLSGEKLFF. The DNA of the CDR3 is TGTGCCAGCAGTTTATCAGGTGAAAAACTGTTTTTT.

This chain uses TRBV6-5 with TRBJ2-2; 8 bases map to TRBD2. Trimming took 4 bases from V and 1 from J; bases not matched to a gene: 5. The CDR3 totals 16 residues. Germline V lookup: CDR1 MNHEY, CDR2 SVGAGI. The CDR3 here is CASSSLTSVNTGELFF. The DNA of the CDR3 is TGTGCCAGCAGTTCCCTGACTAGCGTGAACACCGGGGAGCTGTTTTTT.

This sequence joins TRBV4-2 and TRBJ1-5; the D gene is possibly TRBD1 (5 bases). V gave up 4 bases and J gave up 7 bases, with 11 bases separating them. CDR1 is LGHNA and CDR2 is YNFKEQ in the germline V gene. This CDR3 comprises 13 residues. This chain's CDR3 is CASSRLGEQPQHF. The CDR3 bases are TGTGCCAGCAGCCGCCTAGGGGAACAGCCCCAGCATTTT.

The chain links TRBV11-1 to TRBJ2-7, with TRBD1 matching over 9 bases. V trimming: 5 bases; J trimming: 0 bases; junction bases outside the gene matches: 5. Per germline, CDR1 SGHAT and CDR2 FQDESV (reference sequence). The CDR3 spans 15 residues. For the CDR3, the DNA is TGTGCCAGCAGCGGGCGGGACAGGGCCTCCTACGAGCAGTACTTC. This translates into CASSGRDRASYEQYF.

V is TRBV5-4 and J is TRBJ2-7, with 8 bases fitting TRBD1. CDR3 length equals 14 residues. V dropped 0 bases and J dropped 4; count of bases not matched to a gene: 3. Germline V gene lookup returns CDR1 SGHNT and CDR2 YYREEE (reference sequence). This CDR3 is CASSLGTGLYEQYF. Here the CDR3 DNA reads TGTGCCAGCAGCTTGGGGACAGGGTTATACGAGCAGTACTTC.

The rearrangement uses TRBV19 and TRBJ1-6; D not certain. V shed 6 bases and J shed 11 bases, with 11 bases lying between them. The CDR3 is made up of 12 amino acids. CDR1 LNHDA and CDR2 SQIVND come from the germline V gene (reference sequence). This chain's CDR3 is CASRDYTAPLHF. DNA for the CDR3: TGTGCCAGTAGGGATTACACTGCACCCCTCCACTTT.